This T cell receptor (beta chain) is from a study of blood T cell repertoires in COVID-19. Turning to the study itself: Some COVID-19 samples were acute and others convalescent; all came from the United States, Italy and Spain.

Measured with immunoSEQ multiplex PCR; TCRdb has only the in-frame clones, and not every one. The sample has around 200,000 clones, about 89% seen once. The CDR3 contains 12 residues. Germline loops: CDR1 LGHDT, CDR2 YNNKEL (reference sequence). V gave up 0 bases and J gave up 7 bases, with 6 bases separating them. The chain is built from TRBV3-1 (or the pseudogene TRBV3-2) and TRBJ1-2; D is unresolved. The source material was peripheral blood. The TCR was taken from a man aged 70 or older with acute or convalescent COVID-19. Written as DNA, the CDR3 is TGTGCCAGCAGCCAAGAGAGGGTTGGCTACACCTTC. Translation gives CASSQERVGYTF.